This entry lists 8 T cell receptor beta chains sequenced from one sample in a study of blood T cell repertoires in COVID-19. This table comes from immunoSEQ multiplex PCR, and its TCRdb copy is limited to in-frame clones, with some not included. The sample has fewer than 200,000 clones, around 82% seen once. The source material was peripheral blood. The receptors were sampled from a woman in her 70s who had recovered from COVID-19.

The table lists this clone with a few counts. The chain joins TRBV5-4 to TRBJ2-5; 9 nucleotides line up with TRBD2. Germline assignment: CDR1 SGHNT and CDR2 YYREEE (reference sequence). Trimming removed 4 bases from V and 5 bases from J; junction bases left unmatched: 9. The CDR3 contains 15 residues. CDR3: CASSRIAGVGETQYF. The CDR3 nucleotides read TGTGCCAGCAGCCGCATAGCGGGAGTTGGGGAGACCCAGTACTTC. The complete variable domain, with remaining parts taken from reference TRBV5-4 and TRBJ2-5, reads ETGVTQSPTHLIKTRGQQVTLRCSSQSGHNTVSWYQQALGQGPQFIFQYYREEENGRGNFPPRFSGLQFPNYSSELNVNALELDDSALYLCASSRIAGVGETQYFGPGTRLLVL.

V and J are TRBV9 and TRBJ1-6, with TRBD1 as a possible D gene (5 bases). The germline V and J ends were trimmed by 3 bases and 2 bases, with 6 bases remaining between them. The CDR3 has 14 residues. The germline gives CDR1 SGDLS, CDR2 YYNGEE. The CDR3 bases are TGTGCCAGCAGCGGGGGCGCCTATAATTCACCCCTCCACTTT. Translation gives CASSGGAYNSPLHF.

This rearrangement joins TRBV19 to TRBJ2-1, with D possibly matching TRBD2 (6 bases). V lost 2 bases and J 8 bases, leaving 16 bases between the germline ends. Germline CDR1 LNHDA, CDR2 SQIVND (reference sequence). The CDR3 sequence is 15 residues long. CDR3 in DNA: TGTGCCAGTAGTATATTTCGCCTAGCGAGGGATGAGCAGTTCTTC. Translating gives CASSIFRLARDEQFF.

The rearrangement uses TRBV3-1 (or the pseudogene TRBV3-2) and TRBJ2-6; 8 bases line up with TRBD1. J was trimmed by 0 bases and V by 3 bases; bases with no gene match: 7. CDR1 and CDR2 from the germline V gene are LGHDT and YNNKEL (reference sequence). The CDR3 extends over 18 amino acids. The CDR3 region has the DNA TGTGCCAGCAGCCACACCGGGACAGGAGACTCTGGGGCCAACGTCCTGACTTTC. Protein: CASSHTGTGDSGANVLTF.

V and J are TRBV7-2 and TRBJ1-2, with 8 positions matching TRBD1. Losses at the gene ends were 4 bases for V and 4 bases for J; bases not matched to a gene: 8. This CDR3 has 15 residues. Germline assignment: CDR1 SGHTA and CDR2 FQGNSA. The CDR3 bases are TGTGCCAGCAGCTCAACCCAGGGGGCAGTCTATGGCTACACCTTC. Translation gives CASSSTQGAVYGYTF. The whole variable domain, filled in from reference TRBV7-2 and TRBJ1-2, reads GAGVSQSPSNKVTEKGKDVELRCDPISGHTALYWYRQSLGQGLEFLIYFQGNSAPDKSGLPSDRFSAERTGGSVSTLTIQRTQQEDSAVYLCASSSTQGAVYGYTFGSGTRLTVV.

This rearrangement joins TRBV4-2 to TRBJ1-2; TRBD1 matches 9 bases. This CDR3 contains 17 residues. With V trimmed by 0 bases and J by 3 bases, 8 bases remained unmatched. Germline V lookup: CDR1 LGHNA, CDR2 YNFKEQ. CDR3 protein: CASSQDLGQGSDYGYTF. The DNA for the CDR3 is TGTGCCAGCAGCCAAGATCTGGGACAGGGTTCTGACTATGGCTACACCTTC.

J is TRBJ1-6 and V is TRBV2; 9 bases map to TRBD1. V lost 5 bases and J lost 6; bases outside the gene matches: 5. This CDR3 contains 15 residues. Germline V gene sequence: CDR1 SNHLY, CDR2 FYNNEI. The DNA for the CDR3 is TGTGCCAGCAGTACGGGGACAGGGCGTAATTCACCCCTCCACTTT. Translated: CASSTGTGRNSPLHF.

The CDR3 DNA sequence: TGTGCCAGCAGCTACTCACCATACAGGGGGCGGGCTAATGAAAAACTGTTTTTT. Translated: CASSYSPYRGRANEKLFF. V is TRBV7-8 and J is TRBJ1-4; TRBD1 agrees at 9 bases. Germline assignment: CDR1 SGHVS and CDR2 FQNEAQ. The CDR3 runs 18 residues. V lost 4 bases and J lost 3; bases outside the gene matches: 12.